The rows below give T cell receptor beta chains drawn from one sample of a study of post-analysis software for immune sequencing data. Each CDR3 protein gets one entry after TCRdb re-called the PCR reads with MiXCR. The repertoire consists of hundreds of thousands of distinct CDR3 sequences, with 59% occurring once and the leading ten covering 11%. Sequencing was done on a sample of blood. Receptor source: a girl aged 2-15 years with multiple sclerosis. The CDR3 runs from the conserved cysteine through the conserved F or W. Each record gives: V gene, J gene, clone size, D gene, CDR3 protein, CDR3 DNA. The D gene is left open where the match is weak. Where a row states a size, it is once, few, many or the class of an expanded clone; other rows omit it.

TRBV5-1	TRBJ2-7	NA	TRBD1	CASTQGASNEQYF	TGCGCCAGCACACAGGGGGCTTCGAACGAGCAGTACTTC
TRBV7-8	TRBJ2-5	few	NA	CASSRLQETQYF	TGTGCCAGCAGCCGCCTGCAAGAGACCCAGTACTTC
TRBV7-2	TRBJ2-6	few	NA	CASSFLGSGANVLTF	TGTGCCAGCAGCTTTTTGGGGTCAGGGGCCAACGTCCTGACTTTC
TRBV11-2	TRBJ2-5	few	TRBD2	CASSLDHGLAGRETQYF	TGTGCCAGCAGCTTAGATCACGGACTAGCGGGAAGAGAGACCCAGTACTTC
TRBV10-1	TRBJ2-3	few	TRBD1	CASSPTDRGFTDTQYF	TGCGCCAGCAGTCCAACAGACAGGGGATTCACAGATACGCAGTATTTT
TRBV7-2	TRBJ2-3	few	NA	CASSLEGDSGTDTQYF	TGTGCCAGCAGCTTAGAAGGGGACTCGGGCACAGATACGCAGTATTTT
TRBV10-1	TRBJ2-3	few	NA	CASSGDKSTDTQYF	TGCGCCAGCAGTGGGGATAAGAGCACAGATACGCAGTATTTT
TRBV28	TRBJ1-2	NA	NA	CASSASGGCTF	TGTGCCAGCAGTGCATCGGGTGGCTGCACCTTC
TRBV29-1	TRBJ2-3	NA	TRBD2	CSVTRPSGRRDTQYF	TGCAGCGTTACCCGGCCTAGCGGGAGACGAGATACGCAGTATTTT
TRBV20-1	TRBJ2-1	NA	TRBD2	CSARPPGLAVSYNEQFF	TGCAGTGCTAGACCCCCGGGACTAGCGGTCTCCTACAATGAGCAGTTCTTC
TRBV7-9	TRBJ2-1	NA	TRBD1	CASSLVAGGRNEQFF	TGTGCCAGCAGCTTAGTGGCAGGGGGCAGGAATGAGCAGTTCTTC
TRBV12-3/TRBV12-4	TRBJ1-1	NA	NA	CASSRDGMNTEAFF	TGTGCCAGCAGCCGAGACGGCATGAACACTGAAGCTTTCTTT
TRBV18	TRBJ1-1	NA	NA	CASSGYNRASEAFF	TGTGCCAGCTCGGGATACAACAGGGCGTCTGAAGCTTTCTTT
TRBV12-3/TRBV12-4	TRBJ2-1	NA	NA	CASTKGGSSSYNEQFF	TGTGCCAGCACCAAGGGGGGGAGCAGTTCCTACAATGAGCAGTTCTTC
TRBV12-3/TRBV12-4	TRBJ1-5	NA	NA	CASRVTEGQPQHF	TGTGCCAGCAGGGTGACAGAAGGTCAGCCCCAGCATTTT
TRBV7-3	TRBJ2-3	few	TRBD2	CASSLTPPLAGAAIDTQYF	TGTGCCAGCAGCTTAACTCCCCCCCTAGCGGGAGCAGCGATAGATACGCAGTATTTT
TRBV12-5	TRBJ2-5	NA	NA	CASGVSPDRQETQYF	TGTGCTAGTGGGGTCTCGCCCGACCGCCAAGAGACCCAGTACTTC
TRBV29-1	TRBJ2-5	NA	TRBD1	CSVKDSGQGTGTQYF	TGCAGCGTGAAGGACTCGGGACAGGGTACAGGGACCCAGTACTTC
TRBV7-9	TRBJ2-3	few	TRBD2	CASSLRGLARTDTQYF	TGTGCCAGCAGCTTAAGGGGACTAGCTCGCACAGATACGCAGTATTTT
TRBV28	TRBJ1-2	NA	TRBD1	CASSLIRGRGYGYTF	TGTGCCAGCAGTTTGATCAGGGGGCGAGGGTATGGCTACACCTTC
TRBV20-1	TRBJ2-5	NA	NA	CSAADFQETQYF	TGCAGTGCCGCGGACTTCCAAGAGACCCAGTACTTC
TRBV13	TRBJ1-1	NA	NA	CASSAGPGRGYTEAFF	TGTGCCAGCAGCGCAGGACCCGGTCGGGGTTACACTGAAGCTTTCTTT
TRBV20-1	TRBJ1-2	NA	TRBD1	CSAILALESTGAPLGYGYTF	TGCAGTGCTATCCTTGCGTTGGAATCCACAGGGGCCCCACTCGGGTATGGCTACACCTTC
TRBV29-1	TRBJ2-3	NA	NA	CSVEGRGLGTDTQYF	TGCAGCGTTGAAGGGCGGGGTCTTGGCACAGATACGCAGTATTTT
TRBV7-2	TRBJ2-1	NA	TRBD1	CASSLGGNPTGPSYNEQFF	TGTGCCAGCAGCTTAGGGGGCAACCCGACAGGGCCCTCCTACAATGAGCAGTTCTTC
TRBV6-2/TRBV6-3	TRBJ2-1	NA	TRBD2	CASTSGTSGGITYNEQFF	TGTGCCAGCACCAGCGGGACTAGCGGGGGGATAACGTACAATGAGCAGTTCTTC
TRBV2	TRBJ2-1	once	NA	CASSGSRGEQFF	TGTGCCAGCAGCGGGAGTCGGGGTGAGCAGTTCTTC
TRBV5-6	TRBJ2-3	few	NA	CASSLRMVGSTDTQYF	TGTGCCAGCAGCCTGCGAATGGTGGGGAGCACAGATACGCAGTATTTT
TRBV20-1	TRBJ1-1	NA	NA	CSAHGGAGGLNTEAFF	TGCAGTGCCCACGGCGGGGCAGGCGGGTTGAACACTGAAGCTTTCTTT
TRBV29-1	TRBJ2-5	NA	NA	CSVHQVGETQYF	TGCAGCGTTCACCAGGTGGGAGAGACCCAGTACTTC
TRBV2	TRBJ1-2	NA	NA	CASSVRILLGYTF	TGTGCCAGCAGTGTTAGGATTTTGCTTGGCTACACCTTC
TRBV6-1	TRBJ2-3	NA	NA	CASSENPSTDTQYF	TGTGCCAGCAGTGAAAATCCAAGCACAGATACGCAGTATTTT
TRBV15	TRBJ2-1	NA	NA	CATSRPYNEQFF	TGTGCCACCAGCAGACCCTACAATGAGCAGTTCTTC
TRBV5-1	TRBJ2-3	NA	NA	CASVRGQGLTDTQYF	TGCGCCAGCGTAAGGGGCCAGGGGCTCACAGATACGCAGTATTTT
TRBV20-1	TRBJ2-3	NA	NA	CSARDFSGRTDTQYF	TGCAGTGCTAGAGATTTCTCGGGACGCACAGATACGCAGTATTTT
TRBV7-8	TRBJ2-5	NA	NA	CASSLAQSETQYF	TGTGCCAGCAGCTTAGCACAGTCGGAGACCCAGTACTTC
TRBV6-1	TRBJ2-3	NA	NA	CASSALGPGADTQYF	TGTGCCAGCAGTGCTCTGGGGCCAGGCGCAGATACGCAGTATTTT
TRBV29-1	TRBJ2-5	few	NA	CSAVPGTETQYF	TGCAGCGCCGTTCCTGGGACGGAGACCCAGTACTTC
TRBV4-3	TRBJ1-1	once	TRBD1	CASSLSDRAGTEAFF	TGCGCCAGCAGCCTTTCGGACAGGGCGGGCACTGAAGCTTTCTTT
TRBV19	TRBJ2-3	NA	TRBD1	CASSMGTGADTQYF	TGTGCCAGTAGTATGGGGACAGGGGCAGATACGCAGTATTTT